The 22 T cell receptor beta chains below all came from one sample that was sequenced in a study of CD8 T cells in ankylosing spondylitis. Notes on the study in general: What appeared characteristic of ankylosing spondylitis blood was a TCR beta motif of 7 or 8 highly homologous variants.

Antigens for these TCRs are unknown. TCRdb itself ran the 5' RACE reads through MiXCR, one entry per CDR3 protein. In the table there are about 340,000 distinct CDR3 sequences, around 7.6% of which are singletons. The sample consisted of blood, either unsorted or a sorted T cell fraction (not recorded which). These receptors all stem from a male donor with ankylosing spondylitis.

This clonotype was counted only a few times. The gene calls are TRBV20-1 and TRBJ1-1; D is uncertain. The CDR3 is made up of 13 amino acids. Germline V gives CDR1 DFQATT, CDR2 SNEGSKA (reference sequence). Trimming stripped 1 base from V and 0 bases from J, with 6 bases between. CDR3 bases: TGCAGTGCTAGAGCACCCATGAACACTGAAGCTTTCTTT. It yields the protein CSARAPMNTEAFF.

The chain recombines TRBV12-3 or TRBV12-4 with TRBJ1-2; D is possibly TRBD1 (6 bases). This CDR3 has 14 amino acids. V dropped 2 bases and J dropped 1 base, with 8 bases sitting between them. CDR3 DNA sequence: TGTGCCAGCAGTTTAAGGGGGATTAACTATGGCTACACCTTC. This translates into CASSLRGINYGYTF.

Concerning this clonotype itself: At one boundary the junction diverges from the germline segment, which might be a read error. The J gene is TRBJ2-7, the V gene TRBV9, with a weak D call TRBD1 (5 bases). The CDR3 is 14 amino acids. CDR1 and CDR2 (germline): SGDLS, YYNGEE. The CDR3 region has the DNA TGTCCCAGCAGCGTAAATCAGGGTTCCTACGAGCAGTACTTC. Amino acid sequence: CPSSVNQGSYEQYF. The full variable domain, completed using reference TRBV9 and TRBJ2-7, is DSGVTQTPKHLITATGQRVTLRCSPRSGDLSVYWYQQSLDQGLQFLIQYYNGEERAKGNILERFSAQQFPDLHSELNLSSLELGDSALYFCPSSVNQGSYEQYFGPGTRLTVT.

V gene TRBV29-1 combines with J gene TRBJ2-1, with D maybe TRBD2 (6 bases). V was trimmed by 3 bases and J by 6 bases, leaving 12 bases between them. The germline V gene encodes CDR1 SQVTM and CDR2 ANQGSEA. CDR3 length: 13 amino acids. This CDR3 is CSVEGISGNEQFF. The CDR3 bases are TGCAGCGTTGAGGGTATTAGCGGCAATGAGCAGTTCTTC.

V is TRBV4-2 and J is TRBJ1-2; 8 bases align to TRBD1. Germline trimming cut 0 bases from V and 1 base from J; bases unmatched to any gene: 1. The germline V gene encodes CDR1 LGHNA and CDR2 YNFKEQ. This CDR3 is built from 15 residues. CDR3 region: CASSQEDRVNYGYTF. The CDR3 coding sequence is TGTGCCAGCAGCCAAGAGGACAGGGTTAACTATGGCTACACCTTC.

This rearrangement joins TRBV9 to TRBJ1-3; D call uncertain. The germline V gene has CDR1 SGDLS and CDR2 YYNGEE. The V end was cut by 2 bases, the J end by 0 bases, with 6 bases between. CDR3 size: 14 residues. The CDR3 bases are TGTGCCAGCAGCGTGGCAGACTCTGGAAACACCATATATTTT. Translation gives CASSVADSGNTIYF.

The sample holds many counts of this clonotype. The chain couples TRBV29-1 to TRBJ2-7; TRBD1 agrees at 7 bases. The germline V gene has CDR1 SQVTM and CDR2 ANQGSEA. V trimming: 5 bases; J trimming: 2 bases; junction bases outside the gene matches: 12. The CDR3 loop spans 15 amino acids. The CDR3 loop reads CSVLAGGKGTYEQYF. The CDR3 DNA sequence: TGCAGCGTTCTCGCAGGGGGAAAAGGAACCTACGAGCAGTACTTC.

The rearrangement uses TRBV10-3 and TRBJ2-7, with 9 bases that match TRBD2. V trimming: 6 bases; J trimming: 5 bases; junction bases outside the gene matches: 8. The CDR3 runs to 14 residues. Per germline, CDR1 ENHRY and CDR2 SYGVKD. CDR3 sequence: CAIRSGTSNDEQYF. CDR3 coding DNA: TGTGCCATCAGATCTGGGACTAGCAATGACGAGCAGTACTTC.

This chain joins TRBV24-1 and TRBJ2-1, with 9 bases fitting TRBD2. Germline CDR1 KGHDR, CDR2 SFDVKD. After removal of 6 bases from V and 0 bases from J, the junction contained 2 bases not matched to a gene. The CDR3 is 15 amino acids. CDR3 in DNA: TGTGCCACCAGTCCAGCGGGGGGCTCCTACAATGAGCAGTTCTTC. Its translation is CATSPAGGSYNEQFF.

V gene TRBV3-1 combines with J gene TRBJ2-1; 14 bases map to TRBD2. Germline CDR1 is LGHDT and CDR2 is YNNKEL (reference sequence). The CDR3 is made up of 20 amino acids. V was clipped by 0 bases and J by 5 bases; unmatched bases: 12. In DNA form, the CDR3 reads TGTGCCAGCAGCCAAGATTGGGGACTAGCGGGAGAGGGGCCCAACAATGAGCAGTTCTTC. It yields the protein CASSQDWGLAGEGPNNEQFF.

This clonotype was seen a handful of times. The J gene is TRBJ2-7, the V gene TRBV29-1; possibly TRBD1 or TRBD2 for D (6 bases each). Trimming pared 6 bases from V and 0 bases from J, leaving 24 bases between. The CDR3 length is 17 residues. The V gene's germline CDR1 is SQVTM and CDR2 ANQGSEA. CDR3 coding DNA: TGCAGCGTGGCCGGGGGCGAGGCTAGCGACATCTCCTACGAGCAGTACTTC. This codes for CSVAGGEASDISYEQYF.

This clonotype has ten or more counts. The chain carries TRBV18 and TRBJ1-4; the D gene is possibly TRBD1 (6 bases). Trimming left V 3 bases short and J 6 bases short, with 14 bases between. CDR1 and CDR2 (germline): KGHSH, LQKENI. CDR3 length: 15 amino acids. The CDR3 region is CASSPDRASYEKLFF. The CDR3 DNA reads as TGTGCCAGCTCACCGGACAGAGCCAGCTATGAAAAACTGTTTTTT.

The J gene is TRBJ2-7, the V gene TRBV11-2, with D possibly being TRBD1 (6 bases). Deletions cut 3 bases from V and 2 bases from J, with 14 bases between. This CDR3 comprises 15 residues. The germline CDR1 and CDR2 sequences are SGHAT and FQNNGV. Here the CDR3 reads CASSLSYRDTYEQYF. In DNA form, the CDR3 reads TGTGCCAGCAGCTTGTCCTACCGGGACACCTACGAGCAGTACTTC.

This clonotype has a count of ten or more. The chain is built from TRBV29-1 and TRBJ2-7; TRBD2 matches 14 bases. The CDR3 is 15 residues long. Per the germline V gene, CDR1 is SQVTM and CDR2 is ANQGSEA. V lost 4 bases to trimming and J lost 4 bases; unmatched junction nucleotides: 6. The CDR3 loop reads CSVGGGTSGSYEQYF. In nucleotides, the CDR3 is TGCAGCGTTGGAGGCGGGACTAGCGGGAGTTACGAGCAGTACTTC.

This clonotype was observed a few times. This rearrangement joins TRBV6-5 to TRBJ2-7, with 8 nucleotides matching TRBD1. Trimming cost V 4 bases and J 8 bases; bases outside gene matches: 1. This CDR3 spans 11 amino acids. Germline lookup yields CDR1 MNHEY and CDR2 SVGAGI. Written as DNA, the CDR3 is TGTGCCAGCAGTTCCAGGGGGCAGCAGTACTTC. Translating gives CASSSRGQQYF.

The chain links TRBV30 to TRBJ2-7; D is perhaps TRBD1 or TRBD2 (5 bases each). Germline loops: CDR1 GTSNPN, CDR2 SVGIG (reference sequence). The CDR3 spans 13 residues. The V end was cut by 5 bases, the J end by 3 bases, with 14 bases between. CDR3 amino acids: CAWEPGPSYEQYF. The CDR3 bases are TGTGCCTGGGAACCGGGACCCAGCTACGAGCAGTACTTC.

In this sample, this clonotype turned up a few times. V and J are TRBV3-1 and TRBJ1-4; D not resolved. Germline CDR1 is LGHDT and CDR2 is YNNKEL (reference sequence). V was clipped by 1 base and J by 8 bases, with 14 bases between them. The CDR3 totals 15 residues. The CDR3 region has the DNA TGTGCCAGCAGCCAAGGGCGCGGGTTCGGAGAAAAACTGTTTTTT. It is translated as CASSQGRGFGEKLFF.

This clonotype appeared a few times. The CDR3 region has the DNA TGTGCCAGCAGCCCCGGGAGGTCCATACGGACTTACAATGAGCAGTTCTTC. Its translation: CASSPGRSIRTYNEQFF. V and J are TRBV7-8 and TRBJ2-1, with 7 bases lining up with TRBD2. V dropped 5 bases and J dropped 4; count of bases not matched to a gene: 14. The CDR3 has 17 residues. Germline V CDR1 and CDR2: SGHVS, FQNEAQ. Full variable domain (remainder filled in from reference TRBV7-8 and TRBJ2-1): GAGVSQSPRYKVAKRGQDVALRCDPISGHVSLFWYQQALGQGPEFLTYFQNEAQLDKSGLPSDRFFAERPEGSVSTLKIQRTQQEDSAVYLCASSPGRSIRTYNEQFFGPGTRLTVL.

This chain connects TRBV12-3 or TRBV12-4 to TRBJ2-3; possible D gene TRBD2, 7 bases. The germline V and J ends were trimmed by 5 bases and 5 bases, with 17 bases remaining between them. This CDR3 has 15 residues. DNA for the CDR3: TGTGCCAGCAGTGCCCTGGGGGGGCCGAGAGATACGCAGTATTTT. Its translation is CASSALGGPRDTQYF.

The chain employs TRBV15 and TRBJ1-1, with a weak D call TRBD1 (5 bases). V was clipped by 1 base and J by 1 base, with 13 bases between them. The germline V gene has CDR1 LNHNV and CDR2 YYDKDF (reference sequence). The CDR3 length is 16 residues. The CDR3 here is CATSRVPGRGNTEAFF. Here the CDR3 DNA reads TGTGCCACCAGCAGAGTGCCGGGGAGGGGGAACACTGAAGCTTTCTTT.

This clonotype has just a few counts. The chain links TRBV3-1 to TRBJ2-7; D remains ambiguous. Trimming cost V 2 bases and J 3 bases, with 11 bases left between them. The CDR3 has 14 amino acids. CDR1 and CDR2 (germline): LGHDT, YNNKEL (reference sequence). The CDR3 loop is CASSQTEGDYEQYF. The CDR3 DNA reads as TGTGCCAGCAGCCAAACCGAAGGTGACTACGAGCAGTACTTC.

CDR3 nucleotides: TGCGCCAGCAGCCAAGAAATGGGCGTAGAGACCCAGTACTTC. Its translation is CASSQEMGVETQYF. This chain joins TRBV4-3 and TRBJ2-5, with D uncertain. This CDR3 has 14 amino acids. The germline CDR1 and CDR2 sequences are LGHNA and YSLEER. The ends were cut back, 0 bases at V and 4 bases at J, with 9 bases in the middle.